The rows below give T cell receptor beta chains drawn from one sample of a study of blood T cell repertoires in COVID-19. The data were produced by immunoSEQ multiplex PCR, yet TCRdb's version contains in-frame clones alone and is incomplete. Among 45,000 to 55,000 clones listed, over 80% were seen once. Material: peripheral blood. Every receptor here comes from a human donor in a cohort sampled during active COVID-19. CDR3s include the opening cysteine and the closing phenylalanine or tryptophan. Each record gives: CDR3 length, clone size, D gene, V gene, J gene, CDR3 protein, CDR3 DNA. D genes are given only for firm matches. Clone size, where shown, is once, few, many, or a class for clones that have expanded.

15	-	TRBD1	TRBV5-1	TRBJ2-7	CASSFRDREAYEQYF	TGCGCCAGCAGCTTCCGGGACAGAGAAGCCTACGAGCAGTACTTC
15	-	-	TRBV21-1	TRBJ2-5	CASSMDRGIQETQYF	TGTGCCAGCAGCATGGACAGGGGAATCCAAGAGACCCAGTACTTC
15	-	TRBD1	TRBV6-5	TRBJ1-4	CASRYSGTGNEKLFF	TGTGCCAGCAGATACTCCGGGACAGGGAACGAAAAACTGTTTTTT
16	-	TRBD1	TRBV6-2/TRBV6-3	TRBJ1-1	CASSYPRGRSTAEAFF	TGTGCCAGCAGTTACCCGAGGGGGCGGAGTACGGCTGAAGCTTTCTTT
13	-	-	TRBV11-2	TRBJ1-1	CASSPTRGTEAFF	TGTGCCAGCAGCCCAACTCGGGGTACTGAAGCTTTCTTT
13	once	-	TRBV2	TRBJ1-2	CASRITANYGYTF	TGTGCCAGCAGGATAACAGCTAACTATGGCTACACCTTC
13	-	TRBD2	TRBV5-1	TRBJ2-5	CASRRGGPETQYF	TGCGCCAGCCGCCGGGGAGGGCCAGAGACCCAGTACTTC
12	-	-	TRBV5-6	TRBJ1-2	CASSLVTGSYTF	TGTGCCAGCAGCTTGGTCACAGGGAGCTACACCTTC
14	-	-	TRBV24-1	TRBJ2-2	CATSGGSDTGELFF	TGTGCCACCTCAGGGGGGTCGGACACCGGGGAGCTGTTTTTT
13	-	-	TRBV6-5	TRBJ1-2	CASSYTGTQGYTF	TGTGCCAGCAGTTATACCGGGACACAGGGCTACACCTTC
16	-	TRBD1	TRBV2	TRBJ1-6	CASSARQGAGNSPLHF	TGTGCCAGCAGTGCTCGACAGGGGGCGGGTAATTCACCCCTCCACTTT
12	-	-	TRBV15	TRBJ2-7	CATSRSGLEQYF	TGTGCCACCAGCAGATCAGGGCTTGAGCAGTACTTC
14	-	-	TRBV11-2	TRBJ2-7	CASSPERRSYEQYF	TGTGCCAGCAGCCCTGAACGCCGGTCCTACGAGCAGTACTTC
16	-	TRBD1	TRBV6-1	TRBJ2-7	CASSVGVGTGGHEQYF	TGTGCCAGCAGTGTCGGGGTGGGGACAGGGGGTCACGAGCAGTACTTC
18	-	TRBD1	TRBV27	TRBJ2-6	CASSFIGQGFSGANVLTF	TGTGCCAGCAGTTTTATAGGACAGGGGTTTTCTGGGGCCAACGTCCTGACTTTC
16	-	TRBD1	TRBV2	TRBJ1-1	CASSAGPTGMGTEAFF	TGTGCCAGCAGCGCAGGACCGACAGGGATGGGGACTGAAGCTTTCTTT